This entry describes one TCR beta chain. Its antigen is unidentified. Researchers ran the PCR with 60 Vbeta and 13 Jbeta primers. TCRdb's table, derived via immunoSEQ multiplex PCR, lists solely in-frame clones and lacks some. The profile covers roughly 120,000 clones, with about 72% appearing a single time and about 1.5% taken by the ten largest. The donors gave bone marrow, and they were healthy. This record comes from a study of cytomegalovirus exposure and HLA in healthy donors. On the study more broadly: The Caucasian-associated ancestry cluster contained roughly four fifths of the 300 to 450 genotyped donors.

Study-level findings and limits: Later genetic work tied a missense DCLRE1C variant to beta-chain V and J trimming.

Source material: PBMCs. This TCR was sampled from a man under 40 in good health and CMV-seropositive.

The CDR3 sequence is CASSSQGNTGELFF. The CDR3 nucleotides are TGCGCCAGCAGCTCCCAGGGGAACACCGGGGAGCTGTTTTTT. The chain has TRBV5-1 and TRBJ2-2, with a weak D call TRBD1 (5 bases). The V and J ends lost 3 bases and 1 base respectively, with 7 bases between them. The germline V gene encodes CDR1 SGHRS and CDR2 YFSETQ. This CDR3 has 14 amino acids. The full variable domain, rest sourced from reference TRBV5-1 and TRBJ2-2, is KAGVTQTPRYLIKTRGQQVTLSCSPISGHRSVSWYQQTPGQGLQFLFEYFSETQRNKGNFPGRFSGRQFSNSRSEMNVSTLELGDSALYLCASSSQGNTGELFFGEGSRLTVL.